Each of the 2 T cell receptor beta chains below was sequenced from the same sample in a study of T cells after yellow fever vaccination. TCRdb redid the calling of the 5' RACE reads with MiXCR, one entry per CDR3 protein. The sample consists of about 340,000 distinct CDR3 sequences, approximately 13% of them appearing once. This material consisted of CD4+ T cells sorted from PBMCs, taken 15 days after the yellow fever booster vaccination. These receptors were taken from a man between 18 and 29 years old who received the YFV17D yellow fever vaccine.

This clonotype has a handful of counts. The gene calls are TRBV5-1 and TRBJ2-3; D is possibly TRBD2 (5 bases). CDR3 size: 16 residues. With 0 bases removed from V and 0 bases from J, the gap between germline ends came to 11 bases. Germline V lookup: CDR1 SGHRS, CDR2 YFSETQ. CDR3 sequence: CASSLAPSGSTDTQYF. CDR3 nucleotides: TGCGCCAGCAGCTTGGCGCCCAGCGGCAGCACAGATACGCAGTATTTT.

This clonotype has more than one count but fewer than ten. This chain uses TRBV3-1 with TRBJ2-7, with TRBD1 matching over 7 bases. V dropped 3 bases and J dropped 4; count of bases not matched to a gene: 6. CDR3 length equals 14 residues. Germline CDR1 is LGHDT and CDR2 is YNNKEL (reference sequence). CDR3 region: CASSQTGSGYEQYF. CDR3 nucleotide sequence: TGTGCCAGCAGCCAGACAGGGTCGGGGTACGAGCAGTACTTC.